This note documents a single T cell receptor (beta chain) sequence. Its specificity is not known. The data are from a study of T-cell memory formation after mild COVID-19. CDR1 is SEHNR and CDR2 is FQNEAQ in the germline V gene (reference sequence). The CDR3 has 17 amino acids. V lost 3 bases, J lost 1 base, and 8 bases stayed unmatched. TCRalpha and TCRbeta libraries used 5'RACE with constant-segment primers and UMIs. TCRdb passed the 5' RACE reads through MiXCR, listing each CDR3 protein once. The table has 150,000 to 200,000 distinct CDR3 sequences, around 30% seen once; the top ten hold around 11%. The study, taken as a whole, reports: CD4+ clones that contracted lay mainly in CM and EM; CD8+ ones lay in EMRA.

The rearrangement uses TRBV7-9 and TRBJ2-7; 11 bases align to TRBD1. Sequenced material: PBMCs or a T cell subset sorted from them (not recorded which). This sequence originates from an adult woman who had mild COVID-19 (a few samples of this study predate the infection). Cell type and time point are not known. In nucleotides, the CDR3 is TGTGCCAGCAGCTTCGCCGGGACAGGGGGTCGGTCCTACGAGCAGTACTTC. Protein sequence: CASSFAGTGGRSYEQYF.